This T cell receptor beta chain was captured in a study of blood T cell repertoires in COVID-19. Study context: The study drew acute and convalescent COVID-19 samples from the United States, Italy and Spain. The analysed material was cDNA or gDNA that came from T cells, B-cell-depleted T cells, or PBMCs.

A Seattle source enrolled patients during active infection and followed them longitudinally. This CDR3 is 15 amino acids long. The germline V gene has CDR1 MDHEN and CDR2 SYDVKM. With V trimmed by 7 bases and J by 5 bases, 7 bases remained unmatched. Profiling relied on immunoSEQ multiplex PCR, and the TCRdb table lists in-frame clones only, not all of them. Here the sample spans roughly 180,000 clones, about 85% being singletons. Sequenced input: peripheral blood. The sequence was collected from a woman in her forties or fifties with COVID-19, enrolled during active disease. V gene TRBV28 combines with J gene TRBJ2-3, with 12 positions matching TRBD2. The CDR3 nucleotides are TGTGCCAGCATTCCCCCGGGACTAGCGGGAGATACGCAGTATTTT. Translation gives CASIPPGLAGDTQYF.